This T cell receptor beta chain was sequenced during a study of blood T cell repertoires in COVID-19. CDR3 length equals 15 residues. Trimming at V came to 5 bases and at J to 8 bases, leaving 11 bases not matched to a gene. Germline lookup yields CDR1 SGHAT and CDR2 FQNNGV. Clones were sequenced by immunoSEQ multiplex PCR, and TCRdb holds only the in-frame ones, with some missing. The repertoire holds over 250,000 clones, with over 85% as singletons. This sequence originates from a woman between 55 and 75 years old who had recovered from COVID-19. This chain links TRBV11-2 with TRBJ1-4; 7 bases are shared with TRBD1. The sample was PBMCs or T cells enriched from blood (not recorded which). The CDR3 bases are TGTGCCAGCAGCCGGAAAGGGGGCGCAGAAGAAAAACTGTTTTTT. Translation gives CASSRKGGAEEKLFF.